The present T cell receptor beta chain was sequenced within a study of CD8 T cells in ankylosing spondylitis. Comment on this clonotype: Its target is not known.

TCRdb re-called the 5' RACE reads through MiXCR, storing one row per CDR3 protein. The sample contains more than 650,000 distinct CDR3 sequences, 12% of which appear only once. Notes on the study in general: Disease-associated clones were reportedly significantly overrepresented in matched ankylosing spondylitis synovial fluid. The disease-linked clones had a CD8+ phenotype and low blood frequencies. Blood from ankylosing spondylitis patients appeared to carry a characteristic roughly eight-variant TCR beta motif.

The specimen was blood, either unsorted or a sorted T cell fraction (not recorded which). The sequence came from a male donor with ankylosing spondylitis.

CDR3 nucleotides: TGCGCCAGCAGCTTGTTAGACAGGGAGCGGCAGTACTTC. Translating gives CASSLLDRERQYF. This chain uses TRBV5-1 with TRBJ2-7, with 7 bases lining up with TRBD1. J lost 9 bases, V lost 1 base, and 7 bases had no gene match. CDR1 is SGHRS and CDR2 is YFSETQ in the germline V gene. This CDR3 has 13 amino acids.